Below, one TCR beta chain is given with its context. The antigen remains unidentified. The data are from a study of T cell responses to AZD1222 COVID-19 vaccine. This CDR3 spans 13 amino acids. Germline V gene sequence: CDR1 SGHNT, CDR2 YENEEA. V lost 1 base, J lost 7 bases, and 10 bases lay in between. Overall study results and limits: Only after the peak T cell response were repertoires sampled.

Here immunoSEQ multiplex PCR was the method, and the copy in TCRdb shows in-frame clones only, minus some. The sample shows roughly 120,000 clones, around 88% of them seen only once. The source of this sequence is an adult who received the AZD1222 COVID-19 vaccine. The sample in question was peripheral blood, obtained 28 days after the second AZD1222 dose. This chain joins TRBV11-3 and TRBJ1-1; no reliable D call. CDR3 sequence reads: CASSLGQRYEAFF. The CDR3 DNA reads as TGTGCCAGCAGCTTAGGTCAAAGGTATGAAGCTTTCTTT.